These T cell receptor beta chains were read from a single sample in a study of blood T cell repertoires in COVID-19. The method was immunoSEQ multiplex PCR; TCRdb's version includes in-frame clones alone and lacks a portion of them. The repertoire holds about 130,000 clones, with around 85% as singletons. The sample consisted of peripheral blood. The receptors originated from a woman aged 50 to 60 who had recovered from COVID-19. Each CDR3 is given with its conserved first and last residue. The order of the fields is V gene, clone size, D gene, J gene, CDR3 DNA, CDR3 protein. The D gene is left open where the match is weak. Not all rows give a size; the values are once, few, many and, for expanded clones, a class.

TRBV7-2	-	-	TRBJ1-1	TGTGCCAGCAGCACGACAGGGAACACTGAAGCTTTCTTT	CASSTTGNTEAFF
TRBV5-1	-	-	TRBJ1-2	TGCGCCAGCAGCCTCATAGGACAGTCTAGCTATGGCTACACCTTC	CASSLIGQSSYGYTF
TRBV6-2/TRBV6-3	-	-	TRBJ1-1	TGTGCCAGCAGCCCTGGCCATAACACTGAAGCTTTCTTT	CASSPGHNTEAFF
TRBV19	-	-	TRBJ1-2	TGTGCCAGTAGTATAGCAACAGGCGGAGCTAACTATGGCTACACCTTC	CASSIATGGANYGYTF
TRBV27	-	-	TRBJ2-2	TGTGCCAGCAGTTTCTTAGGGGTCGGGGAGCTGTTTTTT	CASSFLGVGELFF
TRBV6-6	-	-	TRBJ1-1	TGTGCCAGCAAATACTCAAATGAGGGTGTTGAAGCTTTCTTT	CASKYSNEGVEAFF
TRBV9	-	TRBD2	TRBJ2-2	TGTGCCAGCAGCCCGCTAGCGGCGAGCACCGGGGAGCTGTTTTTT	CASSPLAASTGELFF
TRBV6-6	-	TRBD2	TRBJ2-5	TGTGCCAGCAGTTACATAGCGGGGGGGAGGAGAGAGACCCAGTACTTC	CASSYIAGGRRETQYF
TRBV14	once	-	TRBJ2-5	TGTGCCAGCAGCCAACTCAGGGGGGTAGACGGGAAGGAGACCCAGTACTTC	CASSQLRGVDGKETQYF
TRBV12-3/TRBV12-4	-	-	TRBJ1-1	TGTGCCAGCAGTTTAGAGACTCATGAAGCTTTCTTT	CASSLETHEAFF
TRBV10-3	-	-	TRBJ1-2	TGTGCCATCAGTGGAGAACGACAAGTCAACTATGGCTACACCTTC	CAISGERQVNYGYTF
TRBV9	few	-	TRBJ2-7	TGTGCCAGCAGCGTAGGCGAGGGTCCCTCCTACGAGCAGTACTTC	CASSVGEGPSYEQYF
TRBV6-5	-	-	TRBJ1-6	TGTGCCAGCAGACCGGGAATCTATAATTCACCCCTCCACTTT	CASRPGIYNSPLHF
TRBV7-3	-	TRBD2	TRBJ2-5	TGTGCCAGCAGCTTACTCCCCGGGACTAGCGGGGTAGGGGAGACCCAGTACTTC	CASSLLPGTSGVGETQYF
TRBV11-2	-	-	TRBJ1-2	TGTGCCAGCAGCTTAGACGTACAGGGTAGTAATGGCTACACCTTC	CASSLDVQGSNGYTF
TRBV7-9	-	-	TRBJ2-3	TGTGCCAGCAGCTTAGAGACAGTTCCCACAGATACGCAGTATTTT	CASSLETVPTDTQYF
TRBV4-1	-	TRBD2	TRBJ2-1	TGCGCCAGCAGCTACGAAGGGGGGACTAGTCGCGATGAGCAGTTCTTC	CASSYEGGTSRDEQFF
TRBV11-3	-	TRBD1	TRBJ1-1	TGTGCCAGCAGCTTAGACTTCACTCCGGGACAGGGGGTGATGTCTGAAGCTTTCTTT	CASSLDFTPGQGVMSEAFF
TRBV12-5	once	-	TRBJ2-7	TGTGCTAGTGGTCGGAGAAATTACGAGCAGTACTTC	CASGRRNYEQYF
TRBV4-1	once	TRBD1	TRBJ2-5	TGCGCCAGCAGCCACCCCGGACAGGGTACGGAGACCCAGTACTTC	CASSHPGQGTETQYF
TRBV14	-	TRBD1	TRBJ2-6	TGTGCCAGCAGCCGAGCGACAGGGGTATCTGGGGCCAACGTCCTGACTTTC	CASSRATGVSGANVLTF
TRBV30	-	-	TRBJ1-1	TGTGCCTGGAGCCTCGGGACACAGAACACTGAAGCTTTCTTT	CAWSLGTQNTEAFF